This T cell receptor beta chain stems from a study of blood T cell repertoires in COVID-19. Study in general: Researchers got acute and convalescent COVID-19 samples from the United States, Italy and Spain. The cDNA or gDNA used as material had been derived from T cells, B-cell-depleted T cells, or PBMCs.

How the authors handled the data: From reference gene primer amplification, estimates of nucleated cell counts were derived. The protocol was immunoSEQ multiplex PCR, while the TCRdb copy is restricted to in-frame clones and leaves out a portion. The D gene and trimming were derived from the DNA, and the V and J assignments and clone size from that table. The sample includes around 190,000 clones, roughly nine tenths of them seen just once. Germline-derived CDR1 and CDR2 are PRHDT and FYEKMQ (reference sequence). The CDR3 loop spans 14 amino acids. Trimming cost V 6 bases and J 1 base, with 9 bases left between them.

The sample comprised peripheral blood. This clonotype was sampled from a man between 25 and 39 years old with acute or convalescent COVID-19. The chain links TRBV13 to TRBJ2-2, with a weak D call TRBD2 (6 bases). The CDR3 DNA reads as TGTGCCAGCAGGGAGCGGGTGAACACCGGGGAGCTGTTTTTT. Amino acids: CASRERVNTGELFF.